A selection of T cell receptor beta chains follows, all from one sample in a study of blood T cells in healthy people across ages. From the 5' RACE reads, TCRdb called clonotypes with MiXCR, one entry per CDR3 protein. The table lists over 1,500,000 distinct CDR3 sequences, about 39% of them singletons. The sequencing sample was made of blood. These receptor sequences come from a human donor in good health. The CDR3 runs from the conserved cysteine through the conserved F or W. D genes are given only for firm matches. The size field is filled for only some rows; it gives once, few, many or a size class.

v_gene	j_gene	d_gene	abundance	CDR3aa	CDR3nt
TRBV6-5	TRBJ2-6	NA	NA	CASSYSSWADRSGANVLTF	TGTGCCAGCAGTTACTCGAGTTGGGCAGACCGGTCTGGGGCCAACGTCCTGACTTTC
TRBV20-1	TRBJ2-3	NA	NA	CSARSGTSTDTQYF	TGCAGTGCTAGGTCGGGGACCAGCACAGATACGCAGTATTTT
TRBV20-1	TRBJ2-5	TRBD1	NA	CSARRDRGLSGETQYF	TGCAGTGCTAGAAGGGACAGGGGGTTATCGGGAGAGACCCAGTACTTC
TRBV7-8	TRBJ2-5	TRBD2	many	CASSSEPSILRGGFWETQYF	TGTGCCAGCAGCTCCGAACCCAGTATTCTGCGGGGGGGCTTTTGGGAGACCCAGTACTTC
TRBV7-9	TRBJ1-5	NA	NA	CASSQQQSNQPQHF	TGTGCCAGCAGCCAACAGCAAAGCAATCAGCCCCAGCATTTT
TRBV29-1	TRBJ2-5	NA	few	CSVDTPRARSQYF	TGCAGCGTTGACACACCCAGGGCCCGGTCCCAGTACTTC
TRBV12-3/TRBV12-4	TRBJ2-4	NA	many	CASSDSSLAKNIQYF	TGTGCCAGCAGTGACAGTTCTCTCGCCAAAAACATTCAGTACTTC
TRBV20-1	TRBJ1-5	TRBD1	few	CSARLTGDQPQHF	TGCAGTGCTAGGCTCACAGGGGATCAGCCCCAGCATTTT
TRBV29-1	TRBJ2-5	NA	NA	CSVGAEQETQYF	TGCAGCGTCGGAGCGGAGCAAGAGACCCAGTACTTC
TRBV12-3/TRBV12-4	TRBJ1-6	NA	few	CASSLGFVNSPLHF	TGTGCCAGCAGTTTGGGGTTTGTTAATTCACCCCTCCACTTT
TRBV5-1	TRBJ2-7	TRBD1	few	CASNPQGASYEQYF	TGCGCCAGCAACCCACAGGGGGCCTCCTACGAGCAGTACTTC
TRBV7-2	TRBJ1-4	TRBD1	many	CASSPYRGEKLFF	TGTGCCAGCAGCCCCTACAGGGGTGAAAAACTGTTTTTT
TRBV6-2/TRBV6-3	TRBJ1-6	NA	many	CASSQRREASPLHF	TGTGCCAGCAGTCAACGACGGGAAGCTTCACCCCTCCACTTT
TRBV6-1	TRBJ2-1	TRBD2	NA	CASSHRGLAGGRSYNEQFF	TGTGCCAGCAGCCACAGGGGACTAGCGGGGGGCCGGTCCTACAATGAGCAGTTCTTC
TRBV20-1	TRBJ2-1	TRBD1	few	CSATDRVWNEQFF	TGCAGTGCTACCGACAGGGTCTGGAATGAGCAGTTCTTC
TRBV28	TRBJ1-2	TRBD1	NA	CASSPPTGIWYGYTF	TGTGCCAGCAGTCCCCCGACAGGGATATGGTATGGCTACACCTTC
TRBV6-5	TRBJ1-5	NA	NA	CASSPGWEGNQPQHF	TGTGCCAGCAGCCCTGGGTGGGAAGGCAATCAGCCCCAGCATTTT
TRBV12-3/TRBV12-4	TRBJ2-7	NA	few	CASSFEVTNYYEQYF	TGTGCCAGCAGTTTTGAGGTGACCAACTACTACGAGCAGTACTTC
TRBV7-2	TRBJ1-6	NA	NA	CASSLVQRNSPLHF	TGTGCCAGCAGCTTAGTACAGAGAAATTCACCCCTCCACTTT
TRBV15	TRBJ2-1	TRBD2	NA	CATSRVGAGSYNEQFF	TGTGCCACCAGCAGAGTTGGAGCGGGGTCCTACAATGAGCAGTTCTTC
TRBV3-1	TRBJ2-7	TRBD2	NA	CASSQDLISGGNYEQYF	TGTGCCAGCAGCCAAGATTTAATTAGCGGGGGGAACTACGAGCAGTACTTC
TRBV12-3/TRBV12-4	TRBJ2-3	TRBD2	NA	CASSPTSGGTTDAEYF	TGTGCCAGCAGTCCAACTAGCGGGGGGACAACAGATGCGGAGTATTTT
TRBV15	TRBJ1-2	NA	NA	CATSQQIGTYYGYTF	TGTGCCACCAGCCAACAGATCGGAACATACTATGGCTACACCTTC
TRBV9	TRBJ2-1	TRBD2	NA	CASSVSGGADEQFF	TGTGCCAGCAGCGTTAGCGGGGGGGCAGATGAGCAGTTCTTC
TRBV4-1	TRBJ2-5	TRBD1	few	CASSQDRKTRQGPGRETQYF	TGCGCCAGCAGCCAAGACAGGAAAACAAGACAGGGTCCGGGTCGGGAGACCCAGTACTTC
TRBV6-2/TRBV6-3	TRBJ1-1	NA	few	CASSPTATEAFF	TGTGCCAGCAGCCCCACGGCCACTGAAGCTTTCTTT
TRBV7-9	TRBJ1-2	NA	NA	CASSVDRGDLNGYTF	TGTGCCAGCAGCGTGGATCGGGGTGACTTAAATGGCTACACCTTC
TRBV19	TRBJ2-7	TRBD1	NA	CASRRSGQGFPYEQYF	TGTGCCAGTAGGAGAAGCGGACAGGGGTTCCCCTACGAGCAGTACTTC
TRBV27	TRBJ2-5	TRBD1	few	CASSPGTAYQKETQYF	TGTGCCAGCAGTCCGGGGACAGCCTACCAGAAAGAGACCCAGTACTTC
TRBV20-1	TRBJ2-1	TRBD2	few	CSAGRAGGPHNEQFF	TGCAGTGCTGGCCGGGCGGGGGGGCCTCACAATGAGCAGTTCTTC
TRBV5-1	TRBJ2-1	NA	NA	CASSAQDASYNEQFF	TGCGCCAGCAGCGCCCAGGACGCCTCCTACAATGAGCAGTTCTTC
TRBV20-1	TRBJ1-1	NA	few	CSARSPGTSTEAFF	TGCAGTGCTAGATCCCCGGGAACGAGCACTGAAGCTTTCTTT
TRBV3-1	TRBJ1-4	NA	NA	CASSPGAVNEKLFF	TGTGCCAGCAGCCCCGGAGCAGTCAATGAAAAACTGTTTTTT
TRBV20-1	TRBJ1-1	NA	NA	CSLQGADTEAFF	TGCAGTCTACAGGGAGCGGACACTGAAGCTTTCTTT
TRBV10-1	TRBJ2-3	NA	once	CASSARKGGTDTQYF	TGCGCCAGCAGTGCCCGAAAAGGGGGAACAGATACGCAGTATTTT
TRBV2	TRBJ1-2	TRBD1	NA	CASSDERQGDGYTF	TGTGCCAGCAGCGATGAACGACAGGGTGACGGCTACACCTTC
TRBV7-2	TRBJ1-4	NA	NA	CASSLPDGGPNEKLFF	TGTGCCAGCAGCCTCCCGGACGGGGGACCTAATGAAAAACTGTTTTTT